The clone carrying this T cell receptor (beta chain) was seen a single time. Its antigen is currently unknown. The time point: week 47, end of study. With topical imiquimod, each dose of the vaccine consisted of 300 ug of mutant IDH1 20-mer peptide. At weeks 1, 3, 5, 7, 11, 15, 19 and 23, patients received a vaccination, eight in all. The protocol was immunoSEQ multiplex PCR, while the TCRdb copy is restricted to in-frame clones and leaves out a portion. The data show about 94,000 clones, roughly 89% seen once. This entry belongs to a study of a mutant IDH1 vaccine in newly diagnosed glioma. On the study more broadly: At week 47 came visit V13, while visit V12 had come at week 35.

Trimming took off 2 bases at V and 4 bases at J, with 5 bases between the two ends. Germline V gene data show CDR1 as MNHNY and CDR2 as SVGAGI (reference sequence). The CDR3 length is 13 residues. The sample consisted of PBMCs, taken from a glioma patient whose treatment included an IDH1 peptide vaccine. The receptor comes from a woman aged 50 to 65 with glioma. The rearrangement links TRBV6-6 to TRBJ1-4; D is unresolved. The CDR3 DNA reads as TGTGCCAGCAGTTACCGCTTTAATGAAAAACTGTTTTTT. This gives the protein CASSYRFNEKLFF.